The clone carrying this T cell receptor beta chain appeared many times. Its antigen is currently unknown. Germline CDR1 LGHDT, CDR2 YNNKEL (reference sequence). The CDR3 spans 14 residues. V was clipped by 0 bases and J by 7 bases, with 9 bases between them. This specimen belongs to a study of regulatory T cells in long-lasting Graves disease. General study results and limits: TRBV28, TRBJ1-2 and TRBJ2-5 were favored in persistent disease.

Stated time point: newly diagnosed GD, antithyroid drugs for less than 3 months. RNA extracted from PBMCs served as the sequencing template. In building TCR beta libraries, iRepertoire HTBI primers were used together with Arm-PCR of CDR3 regions. Authors' processing steps: Samples collectively showed fewer than 80 TRBV and more than 12 TRBJ segments. TCRdb called the multiplex PCR reads again in MiXCR, with one record for every CDR3 protein. TCRdb's processing, not the authors', yielded these V and J calls. Altogether 250,000 to 300,000 distinct CDR3 sequences are present, more than 15% being singletons, with the ten largest covering 12% to 15%. These data are also associated with another study on T cells in Graves' hyperthyroidism and ophthalmopathy. From that study: Stability of Graves' hyperthyroidism was defined as absent ophthalmopathy progression within 18 months.

This sample comprised peripheral blood mononuclear cells (PBMCs), obtained at new diagnosis, from a patient treated with antithyroid drugs. The source is a woman aged 25 to 39 with Graves disease. J is TRBJ1-4 and V is TRBV3-1, with no clear D. For the CDR3, the DNA is TGTGCCAGCAGCCAAGATCCGGGTGGTGAAAAACTGTTTTTT. This sequence encodes CASSQDPGGEKLFF.